The 4 T cell receptor beta chains below were found in one sample sequenced in a study of blood T cell repertoires in COVID-19. Here immunoSEQ multiplex PCR was the method, and the copy in TCRdb shows in-frame clones only, minus some. The profile shows approximately 58,000 clones, about 81% of them singletons. Sequenced: peripheral blood. These receptor sequences come from a man aged 60 to 75 with COVID-19, enrolled during active disease.

The rearrangement links TRBV5-4 to TRBJ2-3; 12 bases are a match to TRBD2. After removal of 0 bases from V and 2 bases from J, the junction contained 4 bases not matched to a gene. CDR1 and CDR2 from the germline V gene are SGHNT and YYREEE (reference sequence). The CDR3 runs to 17 residues. The CDR3 bases are TGTGCCAGCAGCTTGGGAGGGACTAGCGGGCTCACAGATACGCAGTATTTT. It encodes CASSLGGTSGLTDTQYF.

The V call is TRBV12-3 or TRBV12-4, the J call TRBJ1-6; TRBD1 is a possible D gene (6 bases). Trimming stripped 6 bases from V and 7 bases from J, with 10 bases between. This CDR3 has 13 amino acids. This CDR3 is CASSGTGNSPLHF. As DNA, the CDR3 is TGTGCCAGCAGCGGTACAGGGAATTCACCCCTCCACTTT.

Only a few counts were recorded for this clone. The V gene is TRBV7-3, the J gene TRBJ2-7, with D perhaps matching TRBD2 (5 bases). Germline CDR1 is SGHTA and CDR2 is FQGTGA. Deletions cut 6 bases from V and 2 bases from J, with 17 bases between. The CDR3 is 15 amino acids. The CDR3 coding sequence is TGTGCCAGCAGTGTCGCGGGTAGCGCAACCTACGAGCAGTACTTC. As protein: CASSVAGSATYEQYF.

The chain combines TRBV7-9 with TRBJ1-1; possible D gene TRBD1, 5 bases. This CDR3 spans 15 amino acids. Germline V gives CDR1 SEHNR, CDR2 FQNEAQ (reference sequence). The ends were cut back, 4 bases at V and 0 bases at J, with 12 bases in the middle. CDR3 protein: CASSSGAGLNTEAFF. The CDR3 bases are TGTGCCAGCAGCTCGGGTGCAGGGTTGAACACTGAAGCTTTCTTT. The full variable domain, completed using reference TRBV7-9 and TRBJ1-1, is DTGVSQNPRHKITKRGQNVTFRCDPISEHNRLYWYRQTLGQGPEFLTYFQNEAQLEKSRLLSDRFSAERPKGSFSTLEIQRTEQGDSAMYLCASSSGAGLNTEAFFGQGTRLTVV.